The 3 T cell receptor beta chains below come from one sample, sequenced in a study of neurological immune-mediated disorders. Each CDR3 protein gets one entry after TCRdb re-called the 5' RACE reads with MiXCR. Of more than 45,000 distinct CDR3 sequences in the sample, 2.5% were seen once. Sequences were obtained from PBMCs. The receptors were sampled from a man aged 50-60 years with multiple sclerosis.

This clonotype was seen ten or more times. The rearrangement joins TRBV6-6 to TRBJ1-3; D remains ambiguous. Trimming left V 0 bases short and J 8 bases short, with 5 bases between. Germline V gives CDR1 MNHNY, CDR2 SVGAGI (reference sequence). This CDR3 is 12 amino acids long. The CDR3 sequence: CASSYSRDTIYF. CDR3 DNA sequence: TGTGCCAGCAGTTACTCGAGGGACACCATATATTTT.

This clonotype was picked up many times. A read error may be the cause here, since a much bigger clone is one base away. The rearrangement links TRBV20-1 to TRBJ1-2; D is perhaps TRBD1 (5 bases). The V end lost 4 bases, the J end lost 13 bases, and 16 bases lay between the germline ends. Germline values: CDR1 DFQATT, CDR2 SNEGSKA (reference sequence). The CDR3 covers 11 residues. In DNA, the CDR3 is TGCAGTGCTACCTCGGGAAAGGGGTTCACCTTC. It specifies CSATSGKGFTF.

This clonotype was recorded at least ten times. This chain joins TRBV12-3 or TRBV12-4 and TRBJ2-5; 9 nucleotides match TRBD2. CDR3 length: 14 amino acids. Trimming cost V 5 bases and J 5 bases; bases outside gene matches: 6. The CDR3 DNA reads as TGTGCCAGCAGTGGTGGCGGGGGGGGCGAGACCCAGTACTTC. Translating it yields CASSGGGGGETQYF.